This T cell receptor (beta chain) was documented in a study of graft-versus-host responses after intestinal transplantation. Clones were sequenced by immunoSEQ multiplex PCR, and TCRdb holds only the in-frame ones, with some missing. Of more than 80,000 clones listed, around 89% are singletons. Germline V gives CDR1 SGHRS, CDR2 YFSETQ. After removal of 0 bases from V and 11 bases from J, the junction contained 6 bases not matched to a gene. CDR3 length: 13 amino acids. Concerning this clone: Antigen specificity is unknown.

The material sequenced was unstimulated CD4+ T cells sorted from spleen or lymph node cells, taken before transplant. The clonotype comes from a human donor who was the organ donor for an intestinal transplant. The chain is built from TRBV5-1 and TRBJ1-1, with TRBD1 matching over 8 bases. CDR3 protein: CASSLGNRGFAFF. As DNA, the CDR3 is TGCGCCAGCAGCTTGGGGAACAGGGGGTTCGCTTTCTTT.